The 29 T cell receptor beta chains in this list originate from one sample, sequenced in a study of a mutant IDH1 vaccine in newly diagnosed glioma. The assay was immunoSEQ multiplex PCR, and TCRdb's table has in-frame clones only and misses some. Counted here are roughly 60,000 clones, about 86% occurring once; the ten biggest clones make up about 7.7%. Time point defined: week 5, during vaccination. Topical imiquimod was applied with each vaccine dose, which held 300 ug of mutant IDH1 20-mer peptide. The antigens for these receptors are not known. The material was PBMCs, obtained from a glioma patient whose treatment included an IDH1 peptide vaccine. Receptor source: a woman between 50 and 59 years old with glioma.

The chain carries TRBV27 and TRBJ1-5, with D unresolved. This CDR3 is 13 amino acids long. The germline V and J ends were trimmed by 6 bases and 6 bases, with 12 bases remaining between them. CDR1 is MNHEY and CDR2 is SMNVEV in the germline V gene (reference sequence). In DNA form, the CDR3 reads TGTGCCAGCAGCCCATTCACGGGTCAGCCCCAGCATTTT. The encoded protein is CASSPFTGQPQHF.

CDR3 in DNA: TGCGCCAGCAGCCAAGAAATGGGGGGCGGTTCACCCCTCCACTTT. This translates into CASSQEMGGGSPLHF. The chain combines TRBV4-3 with TRBJ1-6, with D perhaps matching TRBD1 (6 bases). Germline V CDR1 and CDR2: LGHNA, YSLEER. V was shortened by 0 bases and J by 9 bases, with 12 bases between the two germline ends. The CDR3 contains 15 residues.

J is TRBJ2-1 and V is TRBV30, with a weak D call TRBD2 (6 bases). Germline V lookup: CDR1 GTSNPN, CDR2 SVGIG (reference sequence). The CDR3 spans 13 residues. Trimming pared 0 bases from V and 9 bases from J, leaving 12 bases between. The CDR3 loop is CAWSVRRDGEQFF. CDR3 bases: TGTGCCTGGAGTGTTAGGAGGGATGGTGAGCAGTTCTTC.

V is TRBV30 and J is TRBJ1-2; 10 nucleotides match TRBD1. The CDR3 extends over 12 amino acids. The trim removed 6 bases at V and 8 bases at J, leaving 6 bases unmatched. CDR1 is GTSNPN and CDR2 is SVGIG in the germline V gene (reference sequence). CDR3 coding DNA: TGTGCCTGTACGGGACAGGGGCTCGGCTACACCTTC. Amino acids: CACTGQGLGYTF.

The CDR3 DNA reads as TGCAGCGTTGAATATTGGGGGGGCCCTGATACGCAGTATTTT. Translating it yields CSVEYWGGPDTQYF. The V and J genes are TRBV29-1 and TRBJ2-3, with a possible D match to TRBD2 (7 bases). This CDR3 region has 14 residues. The ends were cut back, 2 bases at V and 6 bases at J, with 15 bases in the middle. From germline, CDR1 is SQVTM and CDR2 ANQGSEA.

V and J are TRBV14 and TRBJ2-5; D may be TRBD1 (5 bases). The V end lost 0 bases, the J end lost 7 bases, and 15 bases lay between the germline ends. This CDR3 has 15 residues. Germline V gives CDR1 SGHDN, CDR2 FVKESK. In nucleotides, the CDR3 is TGTGCCAGCAGCCAAGATGGGAAGGGGCAGGGGACCCAGTACTTC. Translation: CASSQDGKGQGTQYF.

Concerning this clone itself: A junction boundary mismatches the germline segment, possibly from a read error. V and J are TRBV13 and TRBJ2-5; TRBD2 agrees at 7 bases. The J call may not be correct, given that the DNA end is closer to TRBJ2-7. The CDR3 totals 13 residues. Germline loops: CDR1 PRHDT, CDR2 FYEKMQ (reference sequence). DNA for the CDR3: TGTGCCAGCAGCCTAGGGAGGGCGGGCGAGCAGTACTTC. This encodes CASSLGRAGEQYF.

The chain combines TRBV6-6 with TRBJ2-7; perhaps TRBD1 as D (6 bases). Germline assignment: CDR1 MNHNY and CDR2 SVGAGI (reference sequence). Deletions cut 6 bases from V and 3 bases from J, with 15 bases between. This CDR3 comprises 14 residues. This CDR3 reads CASSRGTRDYEQYF. The CDR3 nucleotides read TGTGCCAGCAGCCGAGGGACACGGGACTACGAGCAGTACTTC.

The chain joins TRBV5-1 to TRBJ1-4; perhaps TRBD1 as D (6 bases). Between the trimmed V and J ends, which lost 1 base and 7 bases, there was a span of 14 bases. The CDR3 length is 15 residues. Germline values: CDR1 SGHRS, CDR2 YFSETQ. The CDR3 DNA sequence: TGCGCCAGCAGCTTGACGGGGGGCCAGGGTGAAAAACTGTTTTTT. This codes for CASSLTGGQGEKLFF.

The chain links TRBV19 to TRBJ1-3; 9 bases agree with TRBD1. Germline lookup yields CDR1 LNHDA and CDR2 SQIVND (reference sequence). The trim removed 5 bases at V and 2 bases at J, leaving 7 bases unmatched. This CDR3 comprises 16 residues. DNA of the CDR3: TGTGCCAGTAGTGTCGGAACAGGGGGCACTGGAAACACCATATATTTT. Amino acid sequence: CASSVGTGGTGNTIYF.

V is TRBV30 and J is TRBJ1-2; 9 positions match TRBD1. This CDR3 comprises 13 residues. Germline loops: CDR1 GTSNPN, CDR2 SVGIG (reference sequence). J gave up 7 bases and V 2 bases, and 5 bases lay outside the gene matches. The CDR3, as DNA: TGTGCCTGGAGTTCGGGACAGGGCTCTGGCTACACCTTC. As protein: CAWSSGQGSGYTF. Using reference TRBV30 and TRBJ1-2 for the parts outside the CDR3, the full variable domain is SQTIHQWPATLVQPVGSPLSLECTVEGTSNPNLYWYRQAAGRGLQLLFYSVGIGQISSEVPQNLSASRPQDRQFILSSKKLLLSDSGFYLCAWSSGQGSGYTFGSGTRLTVV.

The chain is built from TRBV4-3 and TRBJ1-1; D is unresolved. Germline assignment: CDR1 LGHNA and CDR2 YSLEER. The CDR3 is 15 amino acids. The V end was cut by 0 bases, the J end by 1 base, with 9 bases between. The chain's CDR3 is CASSQDARQNTEAFF. CDR3 nucleotide sequence: TGCGCCAGCAGCCAAGACGCGCGCCAGAACACTGAAGCTTTCTTT.

The chain uses TRBV28 and TRBJ2-2; the D call may be TRBD1 or TRBD2 (5 bases each). The CDR3 covers 14 residues. CDR1 is MDHEN, CDR2 SYDVKM, per germline. Trimming left V 6 bases short and J 6 bases short, with 14 bases between. CDR3 sequence reads: CASSLGTLSGELFF. CDR3 sequence (DNA): TGTGCCAGCAGCCTTGGGACCCTCTCCGGGGAGCTGTTTTTT.

V usage is TRBV9 and J usage is TRBJ2-7; 9 bases align to TRBD2. The length of the CDR3 is 14 residues. With 6 bases clipped from V and 2 bases from J, the junction kept 6 bases outside the gene matches. Germline V CDR1 and CDR2: SGDLS, YYNGEE. CDR3 coding DNA: TGTGCCAGCAATCAAGCGGGGGGACCCTACGAGCAGTACTTC. Its translation: CASNQAGGPYEQYF. Full variable domain (rest looked up from reference TRBV9 and TRBJ2-7): DSGVTQTPKHLITATGQRVTLRCSPRSGDLSVYWYQQSLDQGLQFLIQYYNGEERAKGNILERFSAQQFPDLHSELNLSSLELGDSALYFCASNQAGGPYEQYFGPGTRLTVT.

V gene TRBV19 combines with J gene TRBJ1-2, with D tentatively TRBD1 (6 bases). CDR1 and CDR2 from the germline V gene are LNHDA and SQIVND (reference sequence). The CDR3 totals 14 residues. V was trimmed by 8 bases and J by 2 bases, leaving 15 bases between them. The CDR3 coding sequence is TGTGCCAGTCTTGGGACATCTCTGAACTATGGCTACACCTTC. Its protein product is CASLGTSLNYGYTF.

The chain couples TRBV19 to TRBJ2-4; TRBD1 matches 9 bases. CDR1 is LNHDA and CDR2 is SQIVND in the germline V gene (reference sequence). J was trimmed by 0 bases and V by 1 base; bases with no gene match: 10. This CDR3 is built from 19 residues. The CDR3 region is CASSIARRTGELAKNIQYF. Written as DNA, the CDR3 is TGTGCCAGTAGTATAGCAAGACGGACAGGGGAACTAGCCAAAAACATTCAGTACTTC. The full variable domain, its missing parts supplied by reference TRBV19 and TRBJ2-4, is DGGITQSPKYLFRKEGQNVTLSCEQNLNHDAMYWYRQDPGQGLRLIYYSQIVNDFQKGDIAEGYSVSREKKESFPLTVTSAQKNPTAFYLCASSIARRTGELAKNIQYFGAGTRLSVL.

The chain employs TRBV5-6 and TRBJ2-7; TRBD1 matches 10 bases. CDR1 SGHDT and CDR2 YYEEEE come from the germline V gene. This CDR3 spans 15 amino acids. Losses at the gene ends were 4 bases for V and 5 bases for J; bases not matched to a gene: 9. CDR3 sequence: CASSLRRGTGDEQYF. The CDR3 nucleotides are TGTGCCAGCAGCCTAAGGAGGGGGACAGGGGACGAGCAGTACTTC.

This chain uses TRBV6-1 with TRBJ2-1; TRBD2 matches at 14 bases. In germline, CDR1 is MNHNS, CDR2 SASEGT. The CDR3 runs 17 residues. V was clipped by 3 bases and J by 5 bases; unmatched bases: 6. The CDR3 spells CASSERRLAGGDNEQFF. CDR3 nucleotide sequence: TGTGCCAGCAGTGAGCGTAGACTAGCGGGGGGGGACAATGAGCAGTTCTTC.

The chain couples TRBV15 to TRBJ1-4, with D hard to call. The CDR3 has 14 amino acids. Germline CDR1 and CDR2: LNHNV and YYDKDF (reference sequence). V was shortened by 1 base and J by 0 bases, with 3 bases between the two germline ends. CDR3 bases: TGTGCCACCAGCAGAGCGGCAACTAATGAAAAACTGTTTTTT. This sequence encodes CATSRAATNEKLFF.

V usage is TRBV7-8 and J usage is TRBJ1-5; D is possibly TRBD1 (5 bases). Germline lookup yields CDR1 SGHVS and CDR2 FQNEAQ. CDR3 length: 18 residues. Between the trimmed V and J ends, which lost 5 bases and 1 base, there was a span of 21 bases. The CDR3 nucleotides read TGTGCCAGCAGCGCACGACCCAGGGCAGGACTAAGCAATCAGCCCCAGCATTTT. Translated, it gives CASSARPRAGLSNQPQHF. Using reference TRBV7-8 and TRBJ1-5 for the parts outside the CDR3, the full variable domain is GAGVSQSPRYKVAKRGQDVALRCDPISGHVSLFWYQQALGQGPEFLTYFQNEAQLDKSGLPSDRFFAERPEGSVSTLKIQRTQQEDSAVYLCASSARPRAGLSNQPQHFGDGTRLSIL.

In its sample, this clone was seen a few times. V usage is TRBV2 and J usage is TRBJ2-7; D ambiguous. Germline V gene data show CDR1 as SNHLY and CDR2 as FYNNEI. CDR3 length equals 9 residues. V was trimmed by 7 bases and J by 7 bases, leaving 5 bases between them. The CDR3 coding sequence is TGTGCCAGCACGGAAGAGCAGTACTTC. Translating gives CASTEEQYF.

The chain couples TRBV5-1 to TRBJ1-1, with TRBD1 matching 9 bases. CDR3 length: 14 amino acids. After removal of 4 bases from V and 3 bases from J, the junction contained 4 bases not matched to a gene. Germline V gene lookup returns CDR1 SGHRS and CDR2 YFSETQ. The CDR3 coding sequence is TGCGCCAGCAGCGGGACAGGGAGGCACACTGAAGCTTTCTTT. As protein: CASSGTGRHTEAFF.

The chain uses TRBV5-1 and TRBJ2-7; D is unclear. The CDR3 length is 14 residues. Germline CDR1 SGHRS, CDR2 YFSETQ. Between the trimmed V and J ends, which lost 0 bases and 2 bases, there was a span of 9 bases. The CDR3 sequence: CASSLVGITYEQYF. The CDR3 DNA sequence: TGCGCCAGCAGCTTGGTGGGGATAACCTACGAGCAGTACTTC.

The gene calls are TRBV11-3 and TRBJ1-1; D unresolved. Deletions cut 1 base from V and 11 bases from J, with 17 bases between. This CDR3 region has 14 residues. Germline assignment: CDR1 SGHNT and CDR2 YENEEA. CDR3 in amino acids: CASSLVGSGRGAFF. Here the CDR3 DNA reads TGTGCCAGCAGCTTAGTCGGGTCGGGAAGAGGCGCTTTCTTT.

The J gene is TRBJ1-6, the V gene TRBV7-2; 7 bases fit TRBD1. V gave up 5 bases and J gave up 13 bases; unmatched junction bases: 17. The CDR3 sequence is 16 residues long. From germline, CDR1 is SGHTA and CDR2 FQGNSA. For the CDR3, the DNA is TGTGCCAGCAGCCTGGGACAGACCCACCTAGTAACTCCCCTCCACTTT. Its protein product is CASSLGQTHLVTPLHF.

The sample holds one count of this clone. V and J are TRBV5-1 and TRBJ1-2; D call uncertain. V was shortened by 3 bases and J by 8 bases, with 17 bases between the two germline ends. Germline lookup yields CDR1 SGHRS and CDR2 YFSETQ. The CDR3 runs 14 residues. CDR3 DNA sequence: TGCGCCAGCAGCTCAGCCTTAGCTTCGGGGGGCTACACCTTC. Its translation: CASSSALASGGYTF.

The rearrangement uses TRBV7-9 and TRBJ1-2; D is uncertain. CDR3 length: 14 residues. The V end lost 5 bases, the J end lost 5 bases, and 15 bases lay between the germline ends. The germline CDR1 and CDR2 sequences are SEHNR and FQNEAQ (reference sequence). DNA for the CDR3: TGTGCCAGCAGCAATACGGATCCGTTATATGGCTACACCTTC. Amino acids: CASSNTDPLYGYTF.

The CDR3 loop reads CASSQDLNTEAFF. CDR3 sequence (DNA): TGTGCCAGCAGTCAGGATTTGAACACTGAAGCTTTCTTT. V gene TRBV6-1 combines with J gene TRBJ1-1; no firm D call. Germline V lookup: CDR1 MNHNS, CDR2 SASEGT. The V and J ends lost 5 bases and 0 bases respectively, with 7 bases between them. The CDR3 has 13 residues.

V usage is TRBV28 and J usage is TRBJ2-7; no definite D call. This CDR3 comprises 14 residues. V was pared by 4 bases and J by 1 base, with 11 bases between. CDR1 is MDHEN, CDR2 SYDVKM, per germline. The CDR3 protein is CASSSTTRSYEQYF. DNA of the CDR3: TGTGCCAGCAGTTCCACCACCCGGTCCTACGAGCAGTACTTC. The variable domain in full, with the rest retrieved from reference TRBV28 and TRBJ2-7, is DVKVTQSSRYLVKRTGEKVFLECVQDMDHENMFWYRQDPGLGLRLIYFSYDVKMKEKGDIPEGYSVSREKKERFSLILESASTNQTSMYLCASSSTTRSYEQYFGPGTRLTVT.